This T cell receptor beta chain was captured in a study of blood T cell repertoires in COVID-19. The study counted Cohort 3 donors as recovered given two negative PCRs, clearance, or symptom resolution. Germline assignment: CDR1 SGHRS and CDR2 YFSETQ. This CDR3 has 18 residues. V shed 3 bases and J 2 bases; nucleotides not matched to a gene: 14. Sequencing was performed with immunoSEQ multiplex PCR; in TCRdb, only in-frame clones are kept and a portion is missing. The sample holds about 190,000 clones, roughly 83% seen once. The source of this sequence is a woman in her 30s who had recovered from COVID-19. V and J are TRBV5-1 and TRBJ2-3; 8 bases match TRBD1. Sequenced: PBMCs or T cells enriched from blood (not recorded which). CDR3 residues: CASSYQGAWGGFTDTQYF. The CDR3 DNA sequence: TGCGCCAGCAGCTACCAGGGGGCCTGGGGTGGTTTCACAGATACGCAGTATTTT.